What follows is one TCR beta chain and its context. CDR3 size: 12 residues. V was trimmed by 7 bases and J by 12 bases, leaving 19 bases between them. Germline loops: CDR1 SNHLY, CDR2 FYNNEI. Unique molecular identifiers were used to barcode this TCRbeta library. In TCRdb, the PCR reads were re-called with MiXCR into one record per CDR3 protein. This sample carries 500,000 to 600,000 distinct CDR3 sequences, approximately 20% of them seen once, and the ten largest clones take roughly 3.3%. This sample stems from a study of T-cell reconstitution after alpha-beta-depleted transplantation in children. The TCR sequence derives from a human donor who donated a stem cell graft to a child with acute lymphoblastic leukemia. The starting material was PBMCs from the stem cell graft donor, obtained from the stem cell graft. The chain is built from TRBV2 and TRBJ2-7, with D possibly matching TRBD2 (6 bases). CDR3 loop: CASIPGGGVLYF. CDR3 nucleotide sequence: TGTGCCAGCATCCCTGGGGGAGGCGTCCTGTACTTC.